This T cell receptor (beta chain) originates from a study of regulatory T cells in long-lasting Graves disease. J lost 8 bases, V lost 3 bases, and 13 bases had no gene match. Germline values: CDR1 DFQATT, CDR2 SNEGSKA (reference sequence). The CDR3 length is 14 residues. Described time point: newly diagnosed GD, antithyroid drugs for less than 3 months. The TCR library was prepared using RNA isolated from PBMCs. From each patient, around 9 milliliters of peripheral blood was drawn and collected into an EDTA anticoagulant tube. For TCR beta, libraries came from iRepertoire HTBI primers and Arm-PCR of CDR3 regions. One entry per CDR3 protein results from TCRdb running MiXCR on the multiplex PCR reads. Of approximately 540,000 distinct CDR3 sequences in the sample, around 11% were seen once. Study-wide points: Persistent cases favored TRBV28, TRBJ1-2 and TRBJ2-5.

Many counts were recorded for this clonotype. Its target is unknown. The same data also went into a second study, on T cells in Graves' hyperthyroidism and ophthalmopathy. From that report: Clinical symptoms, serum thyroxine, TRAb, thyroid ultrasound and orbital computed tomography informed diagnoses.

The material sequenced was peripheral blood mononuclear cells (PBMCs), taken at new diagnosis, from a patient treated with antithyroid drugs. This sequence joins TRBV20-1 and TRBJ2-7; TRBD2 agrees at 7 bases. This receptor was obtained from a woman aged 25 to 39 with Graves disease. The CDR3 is CSASLAGPSTKQYF. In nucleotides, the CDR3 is TGCAGTGCTAGCTTAGCGGGTCCGTCTACGAAGCAGTACTTC.